The T cell receptor beta chain described here comes from a study of beta chain features in type 1 diabetes. General study findings and limits: When Type 1 diabetes patients were examined, their TCRB CDR3s proved moderately but significantly shorter in all four CD4+ subsets. Shorter templates might be favored by PCR, and equally so in patients and in controls. Across patients, naive, central memory and Treg TCRB repertoires exhibited apparently greater similarity than was observed across healthy donors.

One heparinised draw, averaging around 120 mL, was taken per donor. Expressed TCRB transcripts got sequenced, as all isolated RNA was reverse transcribed. The protocol was immunoSEQ multiplex PCR, while the TCRdb copy is restricted to in-frame clones and leaves out a portion. Altogether hundreds of thousands of clones are present, more than 13% being singletons, with the ten largest covering 0.03% to 0.045%. The CDR3 is made up of 18 amino acids. V trimming: 4 bases; J trimming: 1 base; junction bases outside the gene matches: 11. Germline V lookup: CDR1 KGHSH, CDR2 LQKENI. Only a few counts were recorded for this clone. What it binds is not known.

V usage is TRBV18 and J usage is TRBJ2-4; 9 bases map to TRBD1. The receptor's source is a man younger than 35 with type 1 diabetes. Sequences were obtained from naive CD4+ T cells from blood. The CDR3 is CASSLVRDRESAKNIQYF. The CDR3 DNA reads TGTGCCAGCTCACTGGTCCGGGACAGGGAGTCGGCCAAAAACATTCAGTACTTC.